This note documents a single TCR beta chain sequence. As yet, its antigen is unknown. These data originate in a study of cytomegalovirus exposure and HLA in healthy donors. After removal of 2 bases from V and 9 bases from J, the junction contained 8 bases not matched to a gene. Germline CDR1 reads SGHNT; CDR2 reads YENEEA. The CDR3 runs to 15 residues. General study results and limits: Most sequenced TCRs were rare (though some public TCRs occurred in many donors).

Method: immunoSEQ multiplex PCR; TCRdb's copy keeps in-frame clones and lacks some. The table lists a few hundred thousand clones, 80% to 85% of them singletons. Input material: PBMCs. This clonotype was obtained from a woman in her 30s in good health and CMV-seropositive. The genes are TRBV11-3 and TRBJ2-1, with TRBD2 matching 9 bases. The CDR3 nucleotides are TGTGCCAGCAGCTTATTGTTAGCGGGAGCGGTTGAGCAGTTCTTC. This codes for CASSLLLAGAVEQFF.